This TCR beta chain stems from a study of neurological immune-mediated disorders. The study, taken as a whole, reports: HTLV-1-associated myelopathy led in TCR clonal expansion, while multiple sclerosis ranked lowest, below healthy controls.

Notes on this clonotype: Its target is unknown.

The germline V gene has CDR1 SGHVS and CDR2 FNYEAQ. V was cut by 0 bases and J by 4 bases, with 12 bases left in between. This CDR3 spans 15 amino acids. 5'RACE with 10-nucleotide random UMIs generated the cDNA. Sequencing runs each yielded over 170 million TCR-beta sequences from 15-18 subjects. TCRdb called the 5' RACE reads again in MiXCR, with one record for every CDR3 protein. The data show 9,500 to 12,000 distinct CDR3 sequences, with roughly 21% seen just once and around 50% held by the top ten. The specimen was CD8+ T cells from blood. The chain joins TRBV7-6 to TRBJ1-1, with D maybe TRBD1 (6 bases). This receptor was identified in a woman aged 55 to 70 with HTLV-1-associated myelopathy (HAM/TSP). The CDR3: CASSLAQGTGTEAFF. The CDR3 nucleotides are TGTGCCAGCAGCTTAGCGCAGGGGACTGGCACTGAAGCTTTCTTT.